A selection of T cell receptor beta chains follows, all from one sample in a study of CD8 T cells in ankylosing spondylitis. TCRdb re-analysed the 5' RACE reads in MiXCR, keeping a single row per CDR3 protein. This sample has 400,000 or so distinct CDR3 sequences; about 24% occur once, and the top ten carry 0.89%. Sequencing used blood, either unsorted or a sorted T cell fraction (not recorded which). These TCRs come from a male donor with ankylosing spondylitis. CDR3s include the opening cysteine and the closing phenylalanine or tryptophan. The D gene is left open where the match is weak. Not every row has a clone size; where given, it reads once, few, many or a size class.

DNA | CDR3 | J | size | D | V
TGTGCCAGCAGTTTAAGGCCCCCTCTGACAGGGGTCGCTGGAAACACCATATATTTT | CASSLRPPLTGVAGNTIYF | TRBJ1-3 | few | TRBD1 | TRBV27
TGCAGTGCTAGAGATTCTGGCGGGAGTGATGAGCAGTTCTTC | CSARDSGGSDEQFF | TRBJ2-1 | once | TRBD2 | TRBV20-1
TGCGCCAGCAGCCGCGGGACAACTAATGAAAAACTGTTTTTT | CASSRGTTNEKLFF | TRBJ1-4 | - | - | TRBV5-1
TGTGCCAGCAGTTCCCAGGGACAAAATTATGGCTACACCTTC | CASSSQGQNYGYTF | TRBJ1-2 | few | - | TRBV6-5
TGTGCCAGCATCGGATCGGGGGAGGGGCAAGCTTTCTTT | CASIGSGEGQAFF | TRBJ1-1 | many | - | TRBV7-9
TGTGCCAGCAGCTCTCGGACTAGCGGGCAGTTCTTC | CASSSRTSGQFF | TRBJ2-1 | few | TRBD2 | TRBV7-2
TGTGCCAGCAGCTGGGGAGACAGACTATACGAGCAGTACTTC | CASSWGDRLYEQYF | TRBJ2-7 | - | - | TRBV5-5
TGTGCCAGCAGGCCGCCAGGGAACTCCTACAATGAGCAGTTCTTC | CASRPPGNSYNEQFF | TRBJ2-1 | few | - | TRBV9
TGCGCCAGCAGCCAAGCTCTTTCAGGGATGGGTATGAACACTGAAGCTTTCTTT | CASSQALSGMGMNTEAFF | TRBJ1-1 | - | - | TRBV4-1
TGCAGTGCTAGACAAGGACTAGCGGGGGCTTATGAGCAGTTCTTC | CSARQGLAGAYEQFF | TRBJ2-1 | - | TRBD2 | TRBV20-1
TGTGCCAGCAGCCAAGCGGGCAGGGCTAGGAATTCCGGGGAGCTGTTTTTT | CASSQAGRARNSGELFF | TRBJ2-2 | - | - | TRBV3-1
TGTGCCAGCAGCTTAAGCGCGGGTGACACTGAAGCTTTCTTT | CASSLSAGDTEAFF | TRBJ1-1 | - | - | TRBV3-1
TGCAGTGCCGGGACTAGCGCTTACAATGAGCAGTTCTTC | CSAGTSAYNEQFF | TRBJ2-1 | - | TRBD2 | TRBV20-1